This T cell receptor (beta chain) originates from a study of radiation and T cells in renal cell carcinoma. Across the whole study: Nephrectomy followed 15 Gy stereotactic body radiation by 4 weeks.

The CDR3 sequence is 13 residues long. CDR1 and CDR2 from the germline V gene are MNHEY and SVGAGI. V lost 5 bases, J lost 6 bases, and 13 bases lay in between. Time point described: blood 2 weeks post-SBRT. The treatment: 15 Gy SBRT to primary tumor, nephrectomy 4 weeks later. This clone was observed a few times. Clones were read by immunoSEQ multiplex PCR, and TCRdb kept only the in-frame ones, dropping some. The sample has 45,000 to 55,000 clones, 80% seen once; the top ten hold around 28%. The specimen was blood, collected from a patient whose treatment included radiotherapy and nephrectomy. This clonotype was obtained from a woman in her sixties or seventies with renal cell carcinoma. V and J are TRBV6-5 and TRBJ1-1; tentatively, D is TRBD1 (6 bases). The CDR3 bases are TGTGCCAGCAGTCGACAGGCCAACGCTGAAGCTTTCTTT. This codes for CASSRQANAEAFF.